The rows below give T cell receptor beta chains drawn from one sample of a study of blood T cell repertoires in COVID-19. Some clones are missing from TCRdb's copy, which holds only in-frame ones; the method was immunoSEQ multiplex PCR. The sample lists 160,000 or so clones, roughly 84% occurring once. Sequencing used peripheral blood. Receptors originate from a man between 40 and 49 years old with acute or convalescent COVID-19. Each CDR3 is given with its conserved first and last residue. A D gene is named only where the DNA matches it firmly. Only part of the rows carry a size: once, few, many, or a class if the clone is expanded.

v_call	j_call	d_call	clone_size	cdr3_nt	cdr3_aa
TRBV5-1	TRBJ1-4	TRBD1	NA	TGCGCCAGCAGCTTGGCAGCGACAGGGGGCGAAAAACTGTTTTTT	CASSLAATGGEKLFF
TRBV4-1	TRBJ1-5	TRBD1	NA	TGCGCCAGCAGCCAGGGGGACAGGGGGCCGGGGCAGCCCCAGCATTTT	CASSQGDRGPGQPQHF
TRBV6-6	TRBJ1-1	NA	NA	TGTGCCAGCAGTTACGCGATATTTGATGGCACTGAAGCTTTCTTT	CASSYAIFDGTEAFF
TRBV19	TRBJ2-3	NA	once	TGTGCCAGTAGTATAACGCTCACTAGCACAGATACGCAGTATTTT	CASSITLTSTDTQYF
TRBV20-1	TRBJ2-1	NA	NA	TGCAGTGCTAGTGGATTGCCCGGCTCCTACAATGAGCAGTTCTTC	CSASGLPGSYNEQFF
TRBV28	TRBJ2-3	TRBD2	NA	TGTGCCAGCAAGCTAGCCGGACTAGCGGGGGGGCAGACAGATACGCAGTATTTT	CASKLAGLAGGQTDTQYF
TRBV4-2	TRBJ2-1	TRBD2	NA	TGTGCCAGCAGCCAAGGTCGCGGGGGGGGGACCTACAATGAGCAGTTCTTC	CASSQGRGGGTYNEQFF
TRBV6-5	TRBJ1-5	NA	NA	TGTGCCAGCAGTCCTACAGGGAGCAATCAGCCCCAGCATTTT	CASSPTGSNQPQHF
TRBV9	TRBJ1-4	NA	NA	TGTGCCAGCAGCCCCCGTAGTGCAACTAATGAAAAACTGTTTTTT	CASSPRSATNEKLFF
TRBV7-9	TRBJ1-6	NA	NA	TGTGCCAGCAGCGCCCGACAGTATAATTCACCCCTCCACTTT	CASSARQYNSPLHF
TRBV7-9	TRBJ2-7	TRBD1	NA	TGTGCCAGCAGCTTAGCGACAGGGTCCCCCAACGAGCAGTACTTC	CASSLATGSPNEQYF
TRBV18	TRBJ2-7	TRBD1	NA	TGTGCCAGCTCACCACTGCCGACAGGGGGGAGCGAGCAGTACTTC	CASSPLPTGGSEQYF
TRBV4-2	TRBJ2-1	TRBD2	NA	TGTGCCAGCAGCCAAGTTTCAGTAGCGGGGGGTTACAATGAGCAGTTCTTC	CASSQVSVAGGYNEQFF
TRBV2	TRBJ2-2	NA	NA	TGTGCCAGCAGTGAATCTAGCTATCGTGGGACCGGGGAGCTGTTTTTT	CASSESSYRGTGELFF
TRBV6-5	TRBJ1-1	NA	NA	TGTGCCAGCAGTTACAGGGGAACCGGGGGCACTGAAGCTTTCTTT	CASSYRGTGGTEAFF
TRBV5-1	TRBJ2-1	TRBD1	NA	TGCGCCAGCAGCTTGGATACAGGGGGCTTGGATGAGCAGTTCTTC	CASSLDTGGLDEQFF
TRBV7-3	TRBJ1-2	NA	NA	TGTGCCAGCAGCTTAGAACCAGGTCCCTATGGCTACACCTTC	CASSLEPGPYGYTF
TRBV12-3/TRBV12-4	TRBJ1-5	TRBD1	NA	TGTGCCAGCAGTGGACAGGGCAATCAGCCCCAGCATTTT	CASSGQGNQPQHF
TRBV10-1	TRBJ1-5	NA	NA	TGCGCCAGCAGTGAAGCTAGCAATCAGCCCCAGCATTTT	CASSEASNQPQHF
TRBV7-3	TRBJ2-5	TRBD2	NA	TGTGCCAGCAGCTCGGGGCAGCGGGGGCAAGAGACCCAGTACTTC	CASSSGQRGQETQYF
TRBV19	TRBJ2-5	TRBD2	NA	TGTGCCAGTAGTATAGGAGCGGCGGGGGGGCTTCTAACGGAGACCCAGTACTTC	CASSIGAAGGLLTETQYF
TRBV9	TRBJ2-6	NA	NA	TGTGCCAGCAGCGTACAGGGTCGTGGGGCCAACGTCCTGACTTTC	CASSVQGRGANVLTF
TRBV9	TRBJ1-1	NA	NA	TGTGCCAGCACCCCACGGGCAGGGTATTCTAGCACTGAAGCTTTCTTT	CASTPRAGYSSTEAFF